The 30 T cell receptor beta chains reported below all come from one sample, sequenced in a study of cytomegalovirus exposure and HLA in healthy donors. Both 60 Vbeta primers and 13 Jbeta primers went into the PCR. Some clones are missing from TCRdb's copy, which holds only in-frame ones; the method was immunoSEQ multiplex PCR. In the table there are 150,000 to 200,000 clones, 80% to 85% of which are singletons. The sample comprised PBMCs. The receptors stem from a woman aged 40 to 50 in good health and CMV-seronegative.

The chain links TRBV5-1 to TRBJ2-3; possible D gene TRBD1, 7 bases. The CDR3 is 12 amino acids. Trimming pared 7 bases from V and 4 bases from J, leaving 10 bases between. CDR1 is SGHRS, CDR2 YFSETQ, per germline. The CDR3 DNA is TGCGCCAGCCAGGGGGAGGCAGATACGCAGTATTTT. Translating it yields CASQGEADTQYF.

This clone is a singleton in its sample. The CDR3 DNA is TGTGCCAGCTCACCATCGACTGGTAAATCCTCTGGAAACACCATATATTTT. This sequence encodes CASSPSTGKSSGNTIYF. The rearrangement links TRBV18 to TRBJ1-3; D uncertain. CDR3 length: 17 residues. The germline V gene has CDR1 KGHSH and CDR2 LQKENI. Trimming cost V 2 bases and J 0 bases, with 14 bases left between them.

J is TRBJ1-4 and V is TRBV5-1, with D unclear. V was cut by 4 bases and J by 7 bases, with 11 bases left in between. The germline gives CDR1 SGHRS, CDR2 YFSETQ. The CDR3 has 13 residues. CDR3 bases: TGCGCCAGCAGCCCGGAGGATACTGAAAAACTGTTTTTT. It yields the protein CASSPEDTEKLFF.

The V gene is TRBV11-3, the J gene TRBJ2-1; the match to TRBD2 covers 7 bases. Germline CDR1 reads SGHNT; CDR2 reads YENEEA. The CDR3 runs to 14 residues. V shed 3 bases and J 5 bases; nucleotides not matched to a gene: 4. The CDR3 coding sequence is TGTGCCAGCAGCTTCCTCCTAGCGGACAATGAGCAGTTCTTC. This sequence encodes CASSFLLADNEQFF.

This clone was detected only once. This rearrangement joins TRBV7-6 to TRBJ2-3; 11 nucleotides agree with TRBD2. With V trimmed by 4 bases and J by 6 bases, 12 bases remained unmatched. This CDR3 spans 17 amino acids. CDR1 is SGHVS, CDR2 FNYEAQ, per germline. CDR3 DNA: TGTGCCAGCAGCTCCTTAGCGGGAGGGCCGGGGGTGGATACGCAGTATTTT. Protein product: CASSSLAGGPGVDTQYF.

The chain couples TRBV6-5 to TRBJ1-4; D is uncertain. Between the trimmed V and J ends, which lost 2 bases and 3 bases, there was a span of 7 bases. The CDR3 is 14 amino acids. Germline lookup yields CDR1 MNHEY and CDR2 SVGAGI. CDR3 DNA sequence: TGTGCCAGCAGTTACGACACTCCTAATGAAAAACTGTTTTTT. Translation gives CASSYDTPNEKLFF.

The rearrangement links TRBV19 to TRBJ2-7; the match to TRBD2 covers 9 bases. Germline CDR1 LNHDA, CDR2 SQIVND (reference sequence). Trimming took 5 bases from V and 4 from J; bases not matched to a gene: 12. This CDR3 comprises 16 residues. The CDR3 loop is CASSQGSGLAGYEQYF. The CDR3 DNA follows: TGTGCCAGTAGTCAAGGGTCGGGACTAGCTGGATACGAGCAGTACTTC.

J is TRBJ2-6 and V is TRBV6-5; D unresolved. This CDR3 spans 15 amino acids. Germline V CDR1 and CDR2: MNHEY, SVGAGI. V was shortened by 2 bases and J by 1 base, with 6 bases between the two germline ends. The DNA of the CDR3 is TGTGCCAGCAGTTACACGGGTTCTGGGGCCAACGTCCTGACTTTC. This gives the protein CASSYTGSGANVLTF.

The chain's CDR3 is CASRRPGTGNNYGYTF. CDR3 coding DNA: TGTGCCAGCAGACGACCCGGGACAGGAAATAACTATGGCTACACCTTC. This rearrangement joins TRBV11-2 to TRBJ1-2; the match to TRBD1 covers 8 bases. Losses at the gene ends were 6 bases for V and 1 base for J; bases not matched to a gene: 10. Germline CDR1 reads SGHAT; CDR2 reads FQNNGV. The CDR3 extends over 16 amino acids.

CDR3 residues: CASSSWTAEAFF. CDR3 DNA: TGTGCCAGCAGTTCTTGGACTGCTGAAGCTTTCTTT. This chain joins TRBV6-5 and TRBJ1-1; no reliable D call. CDR1 and CDR2 (germline): MNHEY, SVGAGI. The ends were cut back, 4 bases at V and 6 bases at J, with 9 bases in the middle. This CDR3 region has 12 residues.

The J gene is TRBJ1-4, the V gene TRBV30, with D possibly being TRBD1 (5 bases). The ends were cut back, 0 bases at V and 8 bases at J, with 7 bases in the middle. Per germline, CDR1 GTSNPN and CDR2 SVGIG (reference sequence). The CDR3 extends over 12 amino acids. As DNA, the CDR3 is TGTGCCTGGAGTGTACAGGTGGAAAAACTGTTTTTT. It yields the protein CAWSVQVEKLFF.

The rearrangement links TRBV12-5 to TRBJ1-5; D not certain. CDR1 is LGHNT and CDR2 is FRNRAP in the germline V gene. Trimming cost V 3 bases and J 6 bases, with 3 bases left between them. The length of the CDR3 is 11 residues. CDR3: CASGFGQPQHF. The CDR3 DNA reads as TGTGCTAGTGGTTTCGGTCAGCCCCAGCATTTT.

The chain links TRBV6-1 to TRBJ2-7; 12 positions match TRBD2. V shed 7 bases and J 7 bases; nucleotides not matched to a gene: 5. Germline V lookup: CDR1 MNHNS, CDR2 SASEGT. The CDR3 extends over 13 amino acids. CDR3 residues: CASKGTSGLEQYF. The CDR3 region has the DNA TGTGCCAGCAAAGGGACTAGCGGGCTAGAGCAGTACTTC.

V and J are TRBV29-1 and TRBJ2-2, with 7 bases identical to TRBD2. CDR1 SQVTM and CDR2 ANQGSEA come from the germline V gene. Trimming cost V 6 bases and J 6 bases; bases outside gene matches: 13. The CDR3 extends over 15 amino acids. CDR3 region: CSVRTLLTSPGELFF. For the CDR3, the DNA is TGCAGCGTCCGCACCCTTTTGACTAGCCCCGGGGAGCTGTTTTTT.

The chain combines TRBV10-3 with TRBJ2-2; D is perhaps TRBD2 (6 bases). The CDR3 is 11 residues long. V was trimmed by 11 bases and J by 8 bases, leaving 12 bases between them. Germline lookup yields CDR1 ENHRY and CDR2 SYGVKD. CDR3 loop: CASRAGGELFF. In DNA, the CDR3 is TGTGCCTCCAGGGCGGGGGGGGAGCTGTTTTTT.

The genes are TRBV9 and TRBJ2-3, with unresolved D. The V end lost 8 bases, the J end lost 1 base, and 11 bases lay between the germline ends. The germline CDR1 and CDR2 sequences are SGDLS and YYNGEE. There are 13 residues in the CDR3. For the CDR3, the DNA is TGTGCCAGTTCTGGAGAGGGCACAGATACGCAGTATTTT. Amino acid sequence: CASSGEGTDTQYF.

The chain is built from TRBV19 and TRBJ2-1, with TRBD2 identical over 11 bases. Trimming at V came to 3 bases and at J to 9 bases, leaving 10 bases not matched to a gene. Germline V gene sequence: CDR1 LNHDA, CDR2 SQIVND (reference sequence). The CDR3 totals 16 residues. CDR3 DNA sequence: TGTGCCAGTAGTATCGGGACTAGCGGAAAGATGGGTGAGCAGTTCTTC. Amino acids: CASSIGTSGKMGEQFF.

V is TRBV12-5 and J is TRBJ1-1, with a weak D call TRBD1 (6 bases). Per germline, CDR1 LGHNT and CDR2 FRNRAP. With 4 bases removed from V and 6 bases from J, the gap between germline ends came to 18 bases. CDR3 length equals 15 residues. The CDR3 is CASGSGQGYEAEAFF. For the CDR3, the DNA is TGTGCTAGTGGTTCCGGGCAGGGGTATGAGGCTGAAGCTTTCTTT.

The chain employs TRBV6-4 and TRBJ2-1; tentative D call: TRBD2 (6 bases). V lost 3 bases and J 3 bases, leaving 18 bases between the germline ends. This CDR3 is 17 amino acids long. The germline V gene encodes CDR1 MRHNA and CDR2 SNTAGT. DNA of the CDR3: TGTGCCAGCAGTGATAGCCACACGGGACTCCACTACAATGAGCAGTTCTTC. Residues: CASSDSHTGLHYNEQFF.

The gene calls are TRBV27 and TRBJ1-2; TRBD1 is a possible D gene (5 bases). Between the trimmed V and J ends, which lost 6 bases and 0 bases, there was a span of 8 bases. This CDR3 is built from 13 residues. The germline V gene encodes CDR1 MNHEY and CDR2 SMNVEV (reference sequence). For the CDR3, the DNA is TGTGCCAGCAGGGACAACACTAACTATGGCTACACCTTC. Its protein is CASRDNTNYGYTF.

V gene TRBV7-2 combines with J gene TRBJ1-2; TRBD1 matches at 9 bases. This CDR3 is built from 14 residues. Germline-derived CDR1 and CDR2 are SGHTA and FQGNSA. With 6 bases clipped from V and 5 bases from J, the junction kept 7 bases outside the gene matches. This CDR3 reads CASSWDREGYGYTF. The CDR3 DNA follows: TGTGCCAGCAGTTGGGACAGGGAGGGGTATGGCTACACCTTC.

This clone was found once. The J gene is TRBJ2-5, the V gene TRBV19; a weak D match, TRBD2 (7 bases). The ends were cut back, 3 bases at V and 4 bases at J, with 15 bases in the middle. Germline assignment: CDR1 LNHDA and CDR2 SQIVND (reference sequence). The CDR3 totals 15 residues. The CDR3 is CASSISPGGRETQYF. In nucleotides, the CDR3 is TGTGCCAGTAGTATCAGCCCCGGGGGGCGAGAGACCCAGTACTTC.

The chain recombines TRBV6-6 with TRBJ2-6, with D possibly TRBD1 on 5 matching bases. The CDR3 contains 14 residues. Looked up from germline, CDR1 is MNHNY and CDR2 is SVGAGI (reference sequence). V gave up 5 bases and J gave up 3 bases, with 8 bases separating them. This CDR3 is CASSQGFGANVLTF. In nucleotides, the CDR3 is TGTGCCAGCAGTCAGGGTTTTGGGGCCAACGTCCTGACTTTC.

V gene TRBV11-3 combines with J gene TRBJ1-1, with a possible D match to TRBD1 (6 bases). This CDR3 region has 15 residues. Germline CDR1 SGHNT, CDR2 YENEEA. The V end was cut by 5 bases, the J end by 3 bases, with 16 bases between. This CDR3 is CASSLQGFEDTEAFF. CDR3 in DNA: TGTGCCAGCAGCCTACAGGGTTTTGAAGACACTGAAGCTTTCTTT.

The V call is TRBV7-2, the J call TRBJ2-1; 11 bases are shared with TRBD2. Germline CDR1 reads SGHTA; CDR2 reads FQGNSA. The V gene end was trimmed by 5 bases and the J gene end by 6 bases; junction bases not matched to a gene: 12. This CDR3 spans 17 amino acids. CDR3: CASSPEGALAGGNEQFF. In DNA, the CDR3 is TGTGCCAGCAGCCCCGAGGGGGCCCTAGCGGGAGGCAATGAGCAGTTCTTC.

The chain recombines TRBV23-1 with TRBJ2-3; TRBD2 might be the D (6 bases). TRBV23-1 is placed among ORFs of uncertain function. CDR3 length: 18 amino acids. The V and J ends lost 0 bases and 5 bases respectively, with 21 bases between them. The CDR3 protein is CASSQSNVGGVQRDTQYF. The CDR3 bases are TGCGCCAGCAGTCAATCGAACGTGGGAGGAGTCCAGAGAGATACGCAGTATTTT.

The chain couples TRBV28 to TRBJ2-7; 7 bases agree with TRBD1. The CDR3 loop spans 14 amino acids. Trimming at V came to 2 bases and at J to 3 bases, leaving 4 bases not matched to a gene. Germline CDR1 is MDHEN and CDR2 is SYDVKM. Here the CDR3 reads CASSLTRTGYEQYV. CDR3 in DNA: TGTGCCAGCAGTTTAACTAGGACAGGCTACGAGCAGTACGTC.

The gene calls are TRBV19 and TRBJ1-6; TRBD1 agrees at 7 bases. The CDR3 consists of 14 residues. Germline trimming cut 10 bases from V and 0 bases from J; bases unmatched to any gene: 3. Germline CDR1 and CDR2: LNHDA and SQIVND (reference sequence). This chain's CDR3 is CATGQSSYNSPLHF. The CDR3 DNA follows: TGTGCCACGGGACAGAGCTCCTATAATTCACCCCTCCACTTT.

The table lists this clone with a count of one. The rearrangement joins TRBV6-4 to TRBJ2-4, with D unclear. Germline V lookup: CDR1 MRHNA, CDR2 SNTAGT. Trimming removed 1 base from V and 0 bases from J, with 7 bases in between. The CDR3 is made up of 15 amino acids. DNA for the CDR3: TGTGCCAGCAGTGACTTCAGAATAGCCAAAAACATTCAGTACTTC. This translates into CASSDFRIAKNIQYF.

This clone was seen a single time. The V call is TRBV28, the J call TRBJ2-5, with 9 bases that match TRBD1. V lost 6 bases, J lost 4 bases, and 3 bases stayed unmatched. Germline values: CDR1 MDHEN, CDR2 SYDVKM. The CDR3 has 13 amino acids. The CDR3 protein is CASRRTGAETQYF. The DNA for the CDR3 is TGTGCCAGCAGACGGACAGGGGCAGAGACCCAGTACTTC.